This is a list of T cell receptor beta chains from one sample in a study of blood T cell repertoires in COVID-19. Measured with immunoSEQ multiplex PCR; TCRdb has only the in-frame clones, and not every one. Here the sample spans tens of thousands of clones, about 90% being singletons. The specimen was peripheral blood. These receptors all come from a man older than 75 with acute or convalescent COVID-19. Each CDR3 is given with its conserved first and last residue. Fields, in order: CDR3 protein, CDR3 DNA, J gene, D gene, clone size, V gene. The D gene is left open where the match is weak. Size is omitted from some rows. Given values are once, few, many or a class for expanded clones.

CDR3: CASSVTQGNYGYTF; DNA: TGTGCCAGCAGTGTGACCCAGGGTAACTATGGCTACACCTTC; J: TRBJ1-2; D: .; size: .; V: TRBV2
CDR3: CASSMLSGGGDTQYF; DNA: TGTGCCAGTAGTATGCTTAGCGGGGGCGGGGATACGCAGTATTTT; J: TRBJ2-3; D: TRBD2; size: .; V: TRBV19
CDR3: CASSRNLQGPGEAFF; DNA: TGTGCCAGCAGTCGCAATCTTCAGGGTCCGGGTGAAGCTTTCTTT; J: TRBJ1-1; D: .; size: .; V: TRBV7-2
CDR3: CASSLTVMGQPQHF; DNA: TGTGCCAGCAGTTTGACAGTCATGGGACAGCCCCAGCATTTT; J: TRBJ1-5; D: .; size: .; V: TRBV28
CDR3: CASSPRRGMAQYF; DNA: TGTGCCAGCAGCCCTAGGCGAGGAATGGCCCAGTACTTC; J: TRBJ2-5; D: .; size: .; V: TRBV3-1/TRBV3-2
CDR3: CASSLSFWLYGYTF; DNA: TGTGCCAGCAGCTTAAGTTTTTGGCTCTATGGCTACACCTTC; J: TRBJ1-2; D: .; size: few; V: TRBV7-2
CDR3: CASSIGRAYGYTF; DNA: TGTGCCAGTAGTATCGGGCGGGCTTATGGCTACACCTTC; J: TRBJ1-2; D: .; size: .; V: TRBV19
CDR3: CASSYNPGGAYGYTF; DNA: TGTGCCAGCAGTTATAACCCAGGGGGCGCCTATGGCTACACCTTC; J: TRBJ1-2; D: TRBD1; size: .; V: TRBV27
CDR3: CASTPGGGLREQYF; DNA: TGTGCCAGCACCCCCGGCGGGGGGCTCCGCGAGCAGTACTTC; J: TRBJ2-7; D: TRBD2; size: .; V: TRBV6-5
CDR3: CASGRAYEQYF; DNA: TGTGCCAGTGGCAGGGCCTACGAGCAGTACTTC; J: TRBJ2-7; D: .; size: .; V: TRBV19
CDR3: CASSIQVAQPQHF; DNA: TGTGCCAGTAGTATCCAGGTTGCTCAGCCCCAGCATTTT; J: TRBJ1-5; D: .; size: .; V: TRBV19
CDR3: CASTIGGVGNEKLFF; DNA: TGTGCCAGCACCATAGGAGGAGTAGGTAATGAAAAACTGTTTTTT; J: TRBJ1-4; D: .; size: once; V: TRBV28